These T cell receptor beta chains were read from a single sample in a study of neoadjuvant anti-PD-1 for oral cavity cancer. Some clones are missing from TCRdb's copy, which holds only in-frame ones; the method was immunoSEQ multiplex PCR. Of just over 65,000 clones in the sample, about 85% are singletons; the top ten hold around 3.7%. The sample here was PBMCs, taken after nivolumab (anti-PD-1) treatment. All receptors come from a person between 35 and 79 years old with oral cavity squamous cell carcinoma. CDR3s include the opening cysteine and the closing phenylalanine or tryptophan. A D gene is named only where the DNA matches it firmly. Where a row states a size, it is once, few, many or the class of an expanded clone; other rows omit it.

cdr3_aa,cdr3_nt,clone_size,j_call,v_call,d_call
CSAGDAGNTEAFF,TGCAGCGCTGGGGACGCAGGGAACACTGAAGCTTTCTTT,.,TRBJ1-1,TRBV29-1,.
CASSSQGPRRYF,TGTGCCAGCAGCTCTCAGGGGCCGCGACGGTACTTC,.,TRBJ2-7,TRBV7-9,.
CASSSNRDRGYTF,TGTGCCAGCAGTTCTAACAGGGATCGCGGCTACACCTTC,.,TRBJ1-2,TRBV6-6,.
CASSAPTSLASTGELFF,TGTGCCAGCAGCGCGCCGACCTCACTAGCGAGCACCGGGGAGCTGTTTTTT,.,TRBJ2-2,TRBV9,TRBD2
CASSASGAGGYTF,TGTGCCAGCAGCGCGTCCGGGGCCGGCGGCTACACCTTC,.,TRBJ1-2,TRBV14,.
CASSDSLAGAGELFF,TGTGCCAGCAGTGACTCACTAGCGGGAGCCGGGGAGCTGTTTTTT,.,TRBJ2-2,TRBV6-4,TRBD2
CASSYTSSTDTQYF,TGTGCCAGCAGTTATACTAGTAGCACAGATACGCAGTATTTT,.,TRBJ2-3,TRBV6-5,.
CAPPGGQENPNYGYTF,TGTGCCCCCCCGGGGGGGCAGGAGAACCCTAACTATGGCTACACCTTC,.,TRBJ1-2,TRBV30,.
CASRTVYNEQFF,TGTGCCAGCAGAACAGTCTACAATGAGCAGTTCTTC,few,TRBJ2-1,TRBV6-5,.
CASSPTDPRTYNEQFF,TGTGCCAGCAGCCCGACAGACCCAAGGACCTACAATGAGCAGTTCTTC,once,TRBJ2-1,TRBV28,.
CASATGTGGYEQYF,TGTGCCAGCGCCACCGGGACAGGGGGTTACGAGCAGTACTTC,few,TRBJ2-7,TRBV28,TRBD1
CAWSPGTVDSETQYF,TGTGCCTGGAGTCCCGGGACAGTGGATTCTGAGACCCAGTACTTC,.,TRBJ2-5,TRBV30,TRBD1
CASRMGRASYEQYF,TGTGCCAGCAGAATGGGCAGGGCTAGCTACGAGCAGTACTTC,.,TRBJ2-7,TRBV6-5,.
CASTSGLAGDEQFF,TGCGCCAGCACCTCGGGACTAGCGGGAGATGAGCAGTTCTTC,.,TRBJ2-1,TRBV5-1,TRBD2
CASSLAHGAYEQYF,TGTGCCAGCAGTTTAGCTCATGGGGCGTACGAGCAGTACTTC,.,TRBJ2-7,TRBV28,.
CASSLGQGYTDTQYF,TGTGCCAGCAGCCTAGGACAGGGTTATACAGATACGCAGTATTTT,.,TRBJ2-3,TRBV7-3,TRBD1
CASSVTGGTYEQYF,TGTGCCAGCAGTGTGACAGGGGGGACCTACGAGCAGTACTTC,once,TRBJ2-7,TRBV2,TRBD1
CASSVEDGSGTQYF,TGTGCCAGCAGCGTAGAGGACGGTTCAGGGACCCAGTACTTC,.,TRBJ2-5,TRBV9,.
CASVLNTGGTEAFF,TGTGCCAGCGTATTAAACACCGGTGGGACTGAAGCTTTCTTT,.,TRBJ1-1,TRBV7-9,.
CASGRGVPTDTQYF,TGTGCCAGCGGCCGAGGGGTGCCCACAGATACGCAGTATTTT,.,TRBJ2-3,TRBV2,.
CASSVEGQGSTNEKLFF,TGTGCCAGCAGCGTAGAGGGACAGGGATCCACTAATGAAAAACTGTTTTTT,.,TRBJ1-4,TRBV9,TRBD1
CASSKYYEQYF,TGTGCCAGCAGTAAATATTACGAGCAGTACTTC,.,TRBJ2-7,TRBV6-6,.
CASIGLAGGTGELFF,TGTGCCAGCATAGGACTAGCGGGAGGCACCGGGGAGCTGTTTTTT,.,TRBJ2-2,TRBV6-1,TRBD2
CAWSVISPEAFF,TGTGCCTGGAGTGTTATTAGTCCTGAAGCTTTCTTT,.,TRBJ1-1,TRBV30,.
CAISERQGDGYTF,TGTGCCATCAGTGAGCGACAGGGGGATGGCTACACCTTC,.,TRBJ1-2,TRBV10-3,TRBD1
CASGRTSGIGQFF,TGTGCCAGCGGACGGACTAGCGGGATTGGGCAGTTCTTC,.,TRBJ2-1,TRBV6-1,TRBD2
CASSDSQAPNYGYTF,TGTGCCAGCAGTGACTCACAGGCACCTAACTATGGCTACACCTTC,.,TRBJ1-2,TRBV25-1,.
CASSLDRNQETQYF,TGTGCCAGCAGCTTAGACAGGAACCAAGAGACCCAGTACTTC,.,TRBJ2-5,TRBV11-3,.
CASNVLETQYF,TGTGCCAGCAATGTCCTAGAGACCCAGTACTTC,.,TRBJ2-5,TRBV6-1,.
CAISESDGDQPQHF,TGTGCCATCAGTGAGTCGGACGGAGATCAGCCCCAGCATTTT,.,TRBJ1-5,TRBV10-3,.
CASSLARAGANVLTF,TGTGCCAGCAGCTTGGCCAGGGCCGGGGCCAACGTCCTGACTTTC,.,TRBJ2-6,TRBV5-4,.
CASTRGGGLNVNTGELFF,TGTGCCAGCACCCGAGGGGGAGGCCTAAACGTGAACACCGGGGAGCTGTTTTTT,.,TRBJ2-2,TRBV28,.
CASRGTGSNYGYTF,TGTGCCAGCAGGGGGACAGGTTCCAACTATGGCTACACCTTC,once,TRBJ1-2,TRBV6-5,TRBD1
CASRGTGQLAKNIQYF,TGTGCCAGCAGGGGGACAGGACAGTTAGCCAAAAACATTCAGTACTTC,.,TRBJ2-4,TRBV2,TRBD1
CASHGRRDTEAFF,TGTGCCAGCCACGGGCGAAGGGACACTGAAGCTTTCTTT,.,TRBJ1-1,TRBV19,.
CASSIAQGYEQYF,TGTGCCAGTAGTATAGCCCAAGGATACGAGCAGTACTTC,.,TRBJ2-7,TRBV19,.
CASSPQETQYF,TGTGCCAGCAGTCCCCAAGAGACCCAGTACTTC,.,TRBJ2-5,TRBV7-2,.
CASSLGPGGAGLFNQPQHF,TGTGCCAGCAGCTTAGGGCCAGGGGGCGCGGGGCTATTCAATCAGCCCCAGCATTTT,.,TRBJ1-5,TRBV13,TRBD1
CASSQDSSSGVLETQYF,TGCGCCAGCAGCCAAGATTCCTCTTCGGGAGTTTTAGAGACCCAGTACTTC,.,TRBJ2-5,TRBV4-1,.
CASSEIRDWLQNEQFF,TGTGCCAGCAGTGAGATTAGGGACTGGCTTCAGAATGAGCAGTTCTTC,.,TRBJ2-1,TRBV6-1,.
CASSRDSGANQPQHF,TGCGCCAGCAGCCGGGACTCCGGGGCCAATCAGCCCCAGCATTTT,once,TRBJ1-5,TRBV10-2,.
CASSFGLAGTTDTQYF,TGTGCCAGCAGTTTTGGACTAGCGGGAACGACAGATACGCAGTATTTT,.,TRBJ2-3,TRBV28,TRBD2
CASSSGDTSGTEAFF,TGTGCCAGCAGCTCAGGGGACACCTCTGGGACTGAAGCTTTCTTT,.,TRBJ1-1,TRBV7-9,.
CAWSLNTEAFF,TGTGCCTGGAGCCTTAACACTGAAGCTTTCTTT,.,TRBJ1-1,TRBV30,.
CASSAETRSYEQYF,TGTGCCAGCAGTGCCGAGACTCGATCCTACGAGCAGTACTTC,few,TRBJ2-7,TRBV6-1,.
CASSPRRSDLNTEAFF,TGTGCCAGCAGTCCTCGCAGGTCGGACTTGAACACTGAAGCTTTCTTT,.,TRBJ1-1,TRBV6-6,.
CATSRGDREVYEQYF,TGTGCCACCAGCAGAGGGGACAGGGAAGTCTACGAGCAGTACTTC,.,TRBJ2-7,TRBV15,TRBD1
CASSLPTQQETQYF,TGTGCCAGTAGCCTCCCGACGCAACAAGAGACCCAGTACTTC,.,TRBJ2-5,TRBV19,.
CASNRDRVDRNTEAFF,TGTGCCAGCAACCGGGACAGGGTAGACCGGAACACTGAAGCTTTCTTT,.,TRBJ1-1,TRBV6-6,TRBD1
CASSNRRDRDHEQYF,TGTGCCAGCAGTAACCGTCGGGACAGGGACCACGAGCAGTACTTC,once,TRBJ2-7,TRBV27,TRBD1
CASSQGRSYGYTF,TGTGCCAGCAGCCAAGGACGGTCCTATGGCTACACCTTC,.,TRBJ1-2,TRBV7-8,.
CASSLMAGPSSEQFF,TGCGCCAGCAGCTTAATGGCGGGACCCTCCAGTGAGCAGTTCTTC,.,TRBJ2-1,TRBV5-1,.
CASSLGGAGAIYEQYF,TGTGCCAGCAGCCTGGGGGGAGCGGGAGCCATATACGAGCAGTACTTC,.,TRBJ2-7,TRBV5-4,TRBD2
CASSLEGLLSGELFF,TGTGCCAGCAGCCTCGAGGGACTACTTTCCGGGGAGCTGTTTTTT,once,TRBJ2-2,TRBV5-4,TRBD2
CASSFMTSGYNEQFF,TGTGCCAGCAGCTTCATGACTAGCGGGTACAATGAGCAGTTCTTC,.,TRBJ2-1,TRBV7-8,TRBD2